These 4 T cell receptor beta chains originate from one sample sequenced in a study of T-cell reconstitution after alpha-beta-depleted transplantation in children. Unique molecular identifiers tagged the TCRbeta library. TCRdb reanalysed the PCR reads using MiXCR and keeps one entry per CDR3 protein. The sample lists 130,000 to 150,000 distinct CDR3 sequences, about 8.8% seen once, with roughly 20% in the top ten. Sequencing was performed on PBMCs, mostly from graft donor cells, taken 180 days after TCRalphabeta/CD19-depleted stem cell transplant. The receptors come from a female patient between 2 and 15 years old who had a stem cell transplant for congenital amegakaryocytic thrombocytopenia, so the T cells may come from the graft donor.

The sample holds a few counts of this clonotype. This rearrangement joins TRBV7-7 to TRBJ1-6; D possibly corresponds to TRBD1 (6 bases). The CDR3 sequence is 19 residues long. V shed 5 bases and J shed 4 bases, with 24 bases lying between them. CDR1 and CDR2 (germline): SSHAT, FNYEAQ (reference sequence). In nucleotides, the CDR3 is TGTGCCAGCAGCCTAGAGGATCACTTAGACAGGCCATATAATTCACCCCTCCACTTT. As protein: CASSLEDHLDRPYNSPLHF.

This clonotype was seen many times. The chain carries TRBV4-1 and TRBJ2-7; TRBD1 matches at 8 bases. The CDR3 covers 14 residues. Unmatched junction bases numbered 8, after V lost 6 bases and J lost 4 bases. Germline V gene sequence: CDR1 MGHRA, CDR2 YSYEKL. CDR3 bases: TGCGCCAGCAGGCAGGGGGCAGGTCCGTACGAGCAGTACTTC. Translation gives CASRQGAGPYEQYF.

The chain uses TRBV7-2 and TRBJ1-5; D gene ambiguous. From germline, CDR1 is SGHTA and CDR2 FQGNSA. The CDR3 is 15 residues long. Trimming shortened V by 1 base and J by 0 bases, and 7 bases separated the two germline ends. Here the CDR3 reads CASSLGMTSNQPQHF. CDR3 in DNA: TGTGCCAGCAGCTTAGGGATGACTAGCAATCAGCCCCAGCATTTT.

There are many counts of this clonotype. V gene TRBV20-1 combines with J gene TRBJ1-6; a possible D gene is TRBD1 (5 bases). The V gene's germline CDR1 is DFQATT and CDR2 SNEGSKA (reference sequence). V was trimmed by 4 bases and J by 0 bases, leaving 13 bases between them. The CDR3 covers 16 residues. In DNA, the CDR3 is TGCAGTGCTACCCTGGGGCCGAGCTCCTATAATTCACCCCTCCACTTT. It encodes CSATLGPSSYNSPLHF.